The 10 T cell receptor beta chains reported below all come from one sample, sequenced in a study of blood T cell repertoires in COVID-19. Generated by immunoSEQ multiplex PCR, the TCRdb table keeps only in-frame clones and is missing some. The sample has 180,000 or so clones, more than 70% seen once. Sequenced input: PBMCs or T cells enriched from blood (not recorded which). Source of these receptors: a woman between 25 and 40 years old who had recovered from COVID-19.

The V and J genes are TRBV29-1 and TRBJ1-5; 7 nucleotides line up with TRBD1. CDR1 is SQVTM and CDR2 is ANQGSEA in the germline V gene. V was clipped by 6 bases and J by 4 bases; unmatched bases: 9. The CDR3 consists of 14 residues. The CDR3 DNA is TGCAGCGTCGAGGGGACAGCCTGGAATCAGCCCCAGCATTTT. Translation: CSVEGTAWNQPQHF.

This clone was counted a single time. V and J are TRBV28 and TRBJ1-1; D not certain. The CDR3 has 16 amino acids. V was clipped by 3 bases and J by 0 bases, with 14 bases between them. The germline V gene encodes CDR1 MDHEN and CDR2 SYDVKM. The CDR3 DNA reads as TGTGCCAGCAGTTTCTTTAGGGAGATCATGAACACTGAAGCTTTCTTT. This codes for CASSFFREIMNTEAFF. Drawing the rest from reference TRBV28 and TRBJ1-1, the complete variable domain is DVKVTQSSRYLVKRTGEKVFLECVQDMDHENMFWYRQDPGLGLRLIYFSYDVKMKEKGDIPEGYSVSREKKERFSLILESASTNQTSMYLCASSFFREIMNTEAFFGQGTRLTVV.

The chain is built from TRBV2 and TRBJ1-5, with D unclear. Trimming removed 7 bases at V and 0 bases at J, with 10 bases between. The CDR3 has 14 amino acids. Per germline, CDR1 SNHLY and CDR2 FYNNEI. The CDR3 loop is CASTEGDSNQPQHF. For the CDR3, the DNA is TGTGCCAGCACCGAGGGAGATAGCAATCAGCCCCAGCATTTT. The full variable domain, in which reference TRBV2 and TRBJ1-5 provide the parts outside the CDR3, is EPEVTQTPSHQVTQMGQEVILRCVPISNHLYFYWYRQILGQKVEFLVSFYNNEISEKSEIFDDQFSVERPDGSNFTLKIRSTKLEDSAMYFCASTEGDSNQPQHFGDGTRLSIL.

The table lists this clone with a count of one. The chain combines TRBV4-2 with TRBJ1-2; no clear D gene. CDR1 and CDR2 (germline): LGHNA, YNFKEQ. The CDR3 length is 14 residues. Trimming stripped 2 bases from V and 6 bases from J, with 13 bases between. The DNA for the CDR3 is TGTGCCAGCAGCCAATCCGCGGTCGAGGATGGCTACACCTTC. It is translated as CASSQSAVEDGYTF.

This clone was counted a single time. The chain uses TRBV7-3 and TRBJ2-5, with unresolved D. The CDR3 runs 12 residues. The germline V and J ends were trimmed by 10 bases and 1 base, with 10 bases remaining between them. Per the germline V gene, CDR1 is SGHTA and CDR2 is FQGTGA. For the CDR3, the DNA is TGTGCCACCGGTTTCTCCCAAGAGACCCAGTACTTC. Its protein product is CATGFSQETQYF.

The rearrangement joins TRBV5-1 to TRBJ2-3; 7 bases are shared with TRBD1. J was trimmed by 0 bases and V by 5 bases; bases with no gene match: 3. This CDR3 spans 14 amino acids. Germline CDR1 SGHRS, CDR2 YFSETQ. The CDR3 protein is CASRKGASTDTQYF. CDR3 DNA sequence: TGCGCCAGCAGGAAGGGGGCCAGCACAGATACGCAGTATTTT. Combining the CDR3 with reference TRBV5-1 and TRBJ2-3 gives the whole variable domain KAGVTQTPRYLIKTRGQQVTLSCSPISGHRSVSWYQQTPGQGLQFLFEYFSETQRNKGNFPGRFSGRQFSNSRSEMNVSTLELGDSALYLCASRKGASTDTQYFGPGTRLTVL.

The chain combines TRBV19 with TRBJ2-7; TRBD1 matches at 7 bases. The CDR3 is made up of 13 amino acids. Germline CDR1 LNHDA, CDR2 SQIVND (reference sequence). With 4 bases clipped from V and 4 bases from J, the junction kept 4 bases outside the gene matches. Here the CDR3 DNA reads TGTGCCAGTAGTAAGTGGACAGGTTACGAGCAGTACTTC. As protein: CASSKWTGYEQYF. Looking up the rest from reference TRBV19 and TRBJ2-7 gives the full variable domain: DGGITQSPKYLFRKEGQNVTLSCEQNLNHDAMYWYRQDPGQGLRLIYYSQIVNDFQKGDIAEGYSVSREKKESFPLTVTSAQKNPTAFYLCASSKWTGYEQYFGPGTRLTVT.

The chain employs TRBV12-3 or TRBV12-4 and TRBJ1-1, with TRBD1 matching 7 bases. V lost 2 bases and J lost 10; bases outside the gene matches: 1. The length of the CDR3 is 11 residues. DNA for the CDR3: TGTGCCAGCAGTTTAAACAGGGGAGCTTTCTTT. This codes for CASSLNRGAFF.

The chain uses TRBV3-1 (or the pseudogene TRBV3-2) and TRBJ2-5, with 11 bases that match TRBD2. V trimming: 4 bases; J trimming: 0 bases; junction bases outside the gene matches: 1. CDR1 is LGHDT and CDR2 is YNNKEL in the germline V gene (reference sequence). The CDR3 sequence is 15 residues long. The CDR3 loop is CASSPSGGYQETQYF. Here the CDR3 DNA reads TGTGCCAGCAGCCCTAGCGGGGGGTACCAAGAGACCCAGTACTTC.

This clone was observed a few times. This chain uses TRBV27 with TRBJ1-4; the D is unclear. This CDR3 has 15 residues. V lost 0 bases and J 2 bases, leaving 7 bases between the germline ends. Per germline, CDR1 MNHEY and CDR2 SMNVEV (reference sequence). The CDR3 DNA is TGTGCCAGCAGTTTATCGGAGGGCACTAATGAAAAACTGTTTTTT. Protein sequence: CASSLSEGTNEKLFF.